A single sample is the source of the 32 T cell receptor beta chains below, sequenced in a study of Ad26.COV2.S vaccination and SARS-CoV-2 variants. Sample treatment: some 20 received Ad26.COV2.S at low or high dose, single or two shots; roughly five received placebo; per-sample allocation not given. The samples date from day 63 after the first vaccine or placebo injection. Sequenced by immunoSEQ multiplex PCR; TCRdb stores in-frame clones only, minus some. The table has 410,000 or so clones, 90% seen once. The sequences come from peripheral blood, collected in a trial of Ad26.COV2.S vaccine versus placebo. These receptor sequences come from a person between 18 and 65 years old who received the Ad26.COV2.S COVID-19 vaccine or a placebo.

As DNA, the CDR3 is TGTGCCAGCAGTTCGATAGCTACCCTCTACGAGCAGTACTTC. It codes for CASSSIATLYEQYF. The chain has TRBV27 and TRBJ2-7; D remains unclear. Germline V lookup: CDR1 MNHEY, CDR2 SMNVEV (reference sequence). The CDR3 is made up of 14 amino acids. Trimming removed 4 bases at V and 3 bases at J, with 13 bases between.

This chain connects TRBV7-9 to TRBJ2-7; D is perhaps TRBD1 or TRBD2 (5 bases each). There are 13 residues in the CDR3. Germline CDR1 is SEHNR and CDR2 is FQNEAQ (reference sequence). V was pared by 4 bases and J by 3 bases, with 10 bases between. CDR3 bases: TGTGCCAGCAGCTCCCGGGACCTCTACGAGCAGTACTTC. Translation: CASSSRDLYEQYF.

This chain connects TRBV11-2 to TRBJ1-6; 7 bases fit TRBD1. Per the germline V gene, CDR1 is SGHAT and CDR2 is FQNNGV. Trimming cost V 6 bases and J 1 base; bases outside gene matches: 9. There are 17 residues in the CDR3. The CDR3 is CASRRTGAASYNSPLHF. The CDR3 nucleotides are TGTGCCAGCAGGAGAACAGGGGCGGCGTCCTATAATTCACCCCTCCACTTT.

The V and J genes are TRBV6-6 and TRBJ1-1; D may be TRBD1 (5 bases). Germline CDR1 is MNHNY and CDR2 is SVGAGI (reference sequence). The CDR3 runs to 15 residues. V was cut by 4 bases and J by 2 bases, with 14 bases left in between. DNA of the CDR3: TGTGCCAGCAGTTTGCGACAGTCACAAAACACTGAAGCTTTCTTT. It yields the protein CASSLRQSQNTEAFF.

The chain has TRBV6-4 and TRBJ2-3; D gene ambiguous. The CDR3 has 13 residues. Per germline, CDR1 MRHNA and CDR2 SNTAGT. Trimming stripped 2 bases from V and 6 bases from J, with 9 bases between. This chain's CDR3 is CASSDQGSDTQYF. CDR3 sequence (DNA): TGTGCCAGCAGTGACCAAGGGTCGGATACGCAGTATTTT.

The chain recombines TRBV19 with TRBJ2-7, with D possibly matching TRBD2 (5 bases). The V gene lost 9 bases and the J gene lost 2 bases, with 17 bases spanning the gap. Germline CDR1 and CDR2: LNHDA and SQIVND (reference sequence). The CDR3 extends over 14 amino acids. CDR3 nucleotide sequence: TGTGCCAGCCGGAACGGGATGCGCCCCTACGAGCAGTACTTC. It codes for CASRNGMRPYEQYF. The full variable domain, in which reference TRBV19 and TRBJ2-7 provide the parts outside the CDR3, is DGGITQSPKYLFRKEGQNVTLSCEQNLNHDAMYWYRQDPGQGLRLIYYSQIVNDFQKGDIAEGYSVSREKKESFPLTVTSAQKNPTAFYLCASRNGMRPYEQYFGPGTRLTVT.

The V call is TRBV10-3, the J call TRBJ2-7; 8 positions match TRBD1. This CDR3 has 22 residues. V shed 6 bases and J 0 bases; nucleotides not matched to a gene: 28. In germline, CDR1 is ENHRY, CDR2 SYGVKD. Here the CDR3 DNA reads TGTGCCATCAGGGAAACGCCGGGACAGGTCCATTCCCTTACTAGTAGCTCCTACGAGCAGTACTTC. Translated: CAIRETPGQVHSLTSSSYEQYF.

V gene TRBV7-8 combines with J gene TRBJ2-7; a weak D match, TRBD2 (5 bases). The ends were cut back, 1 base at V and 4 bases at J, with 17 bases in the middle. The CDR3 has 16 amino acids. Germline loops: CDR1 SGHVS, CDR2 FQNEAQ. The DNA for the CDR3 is TGTGCCAGCAGCTTAGGAGTGGCGGGCCTAAGGTACGAGCAGTACTTC. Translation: CASSLGVAGLRYEQYF.

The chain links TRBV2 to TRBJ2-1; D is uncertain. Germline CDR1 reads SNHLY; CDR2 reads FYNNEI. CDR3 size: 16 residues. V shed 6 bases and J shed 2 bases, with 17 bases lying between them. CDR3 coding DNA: TGTGCCAGCAGACCGAGGTCCAGTGGGACCTACAATGAGCAGTTCTTC. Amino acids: CASRPRSSGTYNEQFF. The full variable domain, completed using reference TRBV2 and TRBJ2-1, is EPEVTQTPSHQVTQMGQEVILRCVPISNHLYFYWYRQILGQKVEFLVSFYNNEISEKSEIFDDQFSVERPDGSNFTLKIRSTKLEDSAMYFCASRPRSSGTYNEQFFGPGTRLTVL.

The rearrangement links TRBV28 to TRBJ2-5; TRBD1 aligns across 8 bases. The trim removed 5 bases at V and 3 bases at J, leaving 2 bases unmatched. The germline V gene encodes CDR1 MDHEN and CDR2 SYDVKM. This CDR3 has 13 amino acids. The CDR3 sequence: CASSTDREETQYF. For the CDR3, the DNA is TGTGCCAGCAGTACGGACAGGGAAGAGACCCAGTACTTC.

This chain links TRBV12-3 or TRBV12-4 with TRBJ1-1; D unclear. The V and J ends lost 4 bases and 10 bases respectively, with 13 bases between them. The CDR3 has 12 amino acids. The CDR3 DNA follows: TGTGCCAGCAGTTCGACGGCCAAGGGAGCTTTCTTT. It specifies CASSSTAKGAFF.

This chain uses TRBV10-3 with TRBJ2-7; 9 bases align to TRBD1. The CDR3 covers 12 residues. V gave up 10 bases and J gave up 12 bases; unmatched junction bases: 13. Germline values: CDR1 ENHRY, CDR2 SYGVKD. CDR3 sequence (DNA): TGTGCCACCGAGGACAGGGGCAACGGGCGGTACTTC. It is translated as CATEDRGNGRYF.

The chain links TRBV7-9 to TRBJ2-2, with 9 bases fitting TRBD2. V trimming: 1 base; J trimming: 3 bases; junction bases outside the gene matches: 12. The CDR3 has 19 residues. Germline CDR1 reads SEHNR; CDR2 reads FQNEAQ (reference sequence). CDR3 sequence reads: CASSLVRGSGSLDTGELFF. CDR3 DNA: TGTGCCAGCAGCTTAGTTAGGGGTAGCGGGAGTCTGGACACCGGGGAGCTGTTTTTT.

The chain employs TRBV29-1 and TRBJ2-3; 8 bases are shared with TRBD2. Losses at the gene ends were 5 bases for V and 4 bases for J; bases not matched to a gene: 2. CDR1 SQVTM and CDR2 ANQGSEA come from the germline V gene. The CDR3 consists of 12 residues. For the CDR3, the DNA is TGCAGCGTTTCGACTAGCGCAGATACGCAGTATTTT. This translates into CSVSTSADTQYF.

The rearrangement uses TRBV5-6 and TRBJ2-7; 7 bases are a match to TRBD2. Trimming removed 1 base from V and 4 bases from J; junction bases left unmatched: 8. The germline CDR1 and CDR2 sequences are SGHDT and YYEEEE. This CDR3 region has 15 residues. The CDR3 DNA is TGTGCCAGCAGCTTGAGGGCGGGAGTTATATACGAGCAGTACTTC. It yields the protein CASSLRAGVIYEQYF.

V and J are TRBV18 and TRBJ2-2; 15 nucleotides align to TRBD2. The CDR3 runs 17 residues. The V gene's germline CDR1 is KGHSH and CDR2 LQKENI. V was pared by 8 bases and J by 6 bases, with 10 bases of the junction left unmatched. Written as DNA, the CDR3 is TGTGCCAGCACCCCGGGACTAGCGGGAGGACTCGCCGGGGAGCTGTTTTTT. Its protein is CASTPGLAGGLAGELFF.

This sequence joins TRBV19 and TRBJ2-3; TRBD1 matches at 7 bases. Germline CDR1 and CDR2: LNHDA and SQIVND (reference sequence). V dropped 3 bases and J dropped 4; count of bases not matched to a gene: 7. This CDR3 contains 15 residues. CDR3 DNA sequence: TGTGCCAGTAGTATCCTGGGACAGCCCCCAGATACGCAGTATTTT. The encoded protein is CASSILGQPPDTQYF. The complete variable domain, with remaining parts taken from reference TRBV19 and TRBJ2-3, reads DGGITQSPKYLFRKEGQNVTLSCEQNLNHDAMYWYRQDPGQGLRLIYYSQIVNDFQKGDIAEGYSVSREKKESFPLTVTSAQKNPTAFYLCASSILGQPPDTQYFGPGTRLTVL.

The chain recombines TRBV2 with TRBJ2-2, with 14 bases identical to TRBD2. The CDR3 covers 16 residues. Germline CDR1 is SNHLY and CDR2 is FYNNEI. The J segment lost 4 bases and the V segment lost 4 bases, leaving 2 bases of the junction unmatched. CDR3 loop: CASSVGLAGATGELFF. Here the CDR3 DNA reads TGTGCCAGCAGTGTGGGACTAGCGGGAGCCACCGGGGAGCTGTTTTTT.

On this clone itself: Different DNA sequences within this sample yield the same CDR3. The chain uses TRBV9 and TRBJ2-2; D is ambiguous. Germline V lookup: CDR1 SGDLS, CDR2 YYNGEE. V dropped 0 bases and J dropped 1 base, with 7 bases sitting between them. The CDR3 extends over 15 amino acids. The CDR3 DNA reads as TGTGCCAGCAGCGTAGGACCAGGGAACACCGGGGAGCTGTTTTTT. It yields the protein CASSVGPGNTGELFF.

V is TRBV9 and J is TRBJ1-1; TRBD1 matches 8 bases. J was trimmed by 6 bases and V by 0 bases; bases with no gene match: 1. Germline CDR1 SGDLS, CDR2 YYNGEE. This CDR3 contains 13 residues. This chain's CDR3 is CASSVEQGAEAFF. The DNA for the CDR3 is TGTGCCAGCAGCGTAGAACAGGGGGCTGAAGCTTTCTTT.

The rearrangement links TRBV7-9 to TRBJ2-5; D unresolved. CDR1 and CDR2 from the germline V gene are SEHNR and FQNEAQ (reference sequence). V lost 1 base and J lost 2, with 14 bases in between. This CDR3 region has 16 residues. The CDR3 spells CASSLDLYGKQETQYF. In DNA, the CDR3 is TGTGCCAGCAGCTTAGATTTGTACGGTAAACAAGAGACCCAGTACTTC. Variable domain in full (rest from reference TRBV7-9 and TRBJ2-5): DTGVSQNPRHKITKRGQNVTFRCDPISEHNRLYWYRQTLGQGPEFLTYFQNEAQLEKSRLLSDRFSAERPKGSFSTLEIQRTEQGDSAMYLCASSLDLYGKQETQYFGPGTRLLVL.

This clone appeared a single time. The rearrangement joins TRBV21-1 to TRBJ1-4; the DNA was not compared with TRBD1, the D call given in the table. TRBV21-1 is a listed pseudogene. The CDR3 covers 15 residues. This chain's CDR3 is CASSGATIVNEKLFF. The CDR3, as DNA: TGTGCCAGCAGCGGGGCGACGATCGTTAATGAAAAACTGTTTTTT.

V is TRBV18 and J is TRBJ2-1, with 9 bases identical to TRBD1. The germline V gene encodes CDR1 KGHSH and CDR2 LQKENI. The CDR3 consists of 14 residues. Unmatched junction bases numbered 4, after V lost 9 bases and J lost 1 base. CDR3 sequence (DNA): TGTGCCAGTATTGGGACAGGGTCCTACAATGAGCAGTTCTTC. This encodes CASIGTGSYNEQFF. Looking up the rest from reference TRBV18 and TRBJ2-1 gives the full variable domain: NAGVMQNPRHLVRRRGQEARLRCSPMKGHSHVYWYRQLPEEGLKFMVYLQKENIIDESGMPKERFSAEFPKEGPSILRIQQVVRGDSAAYFCASIGTGSYNEQFFGPGTRLTVL.

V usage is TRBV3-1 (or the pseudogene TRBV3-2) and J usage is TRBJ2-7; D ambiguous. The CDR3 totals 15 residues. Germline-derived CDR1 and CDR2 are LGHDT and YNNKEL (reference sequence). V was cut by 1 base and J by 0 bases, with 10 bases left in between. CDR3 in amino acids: CASSQAPASSYEQYF. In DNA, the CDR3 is TGTGCCAGCAGCCAAGCACCAGCGAGCTCCTACGAGCAGTACTTC.

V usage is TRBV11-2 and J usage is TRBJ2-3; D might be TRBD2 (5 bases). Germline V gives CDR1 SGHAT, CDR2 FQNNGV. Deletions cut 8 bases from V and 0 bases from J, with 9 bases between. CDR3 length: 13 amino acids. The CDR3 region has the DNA TGTGCCAGCGAGGGCCCTAGCACAGATACGCAGTATTTT. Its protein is CASEGPSTDTQYF.

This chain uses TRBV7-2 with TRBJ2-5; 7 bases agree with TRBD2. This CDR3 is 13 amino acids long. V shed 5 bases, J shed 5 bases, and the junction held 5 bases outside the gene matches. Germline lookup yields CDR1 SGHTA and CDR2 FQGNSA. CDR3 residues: CASSGEGRETQYF. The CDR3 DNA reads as TGTGCCAGCAGCGGGGAGGGCCGTGAGACCCAGTACTTC. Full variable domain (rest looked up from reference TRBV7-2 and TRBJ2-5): GAGVSQSPSNKVTEKGKDVELRCDPISGHTALYWYRQSLGQGLEFLIYFQGNSAPDKSGLPSDRFSAERTGGSVSTLTIQRTQQEDSAVYLCASSGEGRETQYFGPGTRLLVL.

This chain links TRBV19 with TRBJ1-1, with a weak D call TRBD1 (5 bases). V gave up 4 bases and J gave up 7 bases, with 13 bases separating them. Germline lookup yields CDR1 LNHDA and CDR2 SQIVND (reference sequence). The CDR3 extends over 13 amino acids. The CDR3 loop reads CASSRDRDDEAFF. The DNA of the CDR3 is TGTGCCAGTAGTAGGGACCGGGACGATGAAGCTTTCTTT.

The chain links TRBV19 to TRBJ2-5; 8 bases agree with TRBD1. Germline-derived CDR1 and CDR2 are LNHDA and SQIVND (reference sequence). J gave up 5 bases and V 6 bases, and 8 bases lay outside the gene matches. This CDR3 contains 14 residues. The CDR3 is CASRPGQVRETQYF. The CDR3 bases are TGTGCCAGTAGGCCGGGACAGGTTCGGGAGACCCAGTACTTC.

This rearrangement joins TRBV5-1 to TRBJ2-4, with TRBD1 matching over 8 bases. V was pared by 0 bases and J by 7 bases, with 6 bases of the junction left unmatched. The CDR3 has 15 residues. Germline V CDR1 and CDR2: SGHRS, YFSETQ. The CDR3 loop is CASSLVPGQANIQYF. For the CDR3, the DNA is TGCGCCAGCAGCTTGGTTCCGGGACAGGCGAACATTCAGTACTTC.

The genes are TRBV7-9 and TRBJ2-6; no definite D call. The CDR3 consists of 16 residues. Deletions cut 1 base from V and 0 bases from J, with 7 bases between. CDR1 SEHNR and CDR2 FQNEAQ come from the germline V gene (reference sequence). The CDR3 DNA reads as TGTGCCAGCAGCTTAGGACGGAACTCTGGGGCCAACGTCCTGACTTTC. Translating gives CASSLGRNSGANVLTF.

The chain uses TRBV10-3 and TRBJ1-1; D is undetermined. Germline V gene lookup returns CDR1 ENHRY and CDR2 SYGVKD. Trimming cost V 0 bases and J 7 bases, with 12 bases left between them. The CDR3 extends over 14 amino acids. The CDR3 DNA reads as TGTGCCATCAGTGAGTCAACGGCCCGGGGTGAAGCTTTCTTT. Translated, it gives CAISESTARGEAFF.

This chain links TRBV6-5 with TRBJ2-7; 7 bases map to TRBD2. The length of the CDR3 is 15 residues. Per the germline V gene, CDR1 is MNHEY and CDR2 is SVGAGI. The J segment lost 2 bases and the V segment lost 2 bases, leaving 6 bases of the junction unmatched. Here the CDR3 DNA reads TGTGCCAGCAGTTACGCATCTAGCGGAACCTACGAGCAGTACTTC. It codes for CASSYASSGTYEQYF.